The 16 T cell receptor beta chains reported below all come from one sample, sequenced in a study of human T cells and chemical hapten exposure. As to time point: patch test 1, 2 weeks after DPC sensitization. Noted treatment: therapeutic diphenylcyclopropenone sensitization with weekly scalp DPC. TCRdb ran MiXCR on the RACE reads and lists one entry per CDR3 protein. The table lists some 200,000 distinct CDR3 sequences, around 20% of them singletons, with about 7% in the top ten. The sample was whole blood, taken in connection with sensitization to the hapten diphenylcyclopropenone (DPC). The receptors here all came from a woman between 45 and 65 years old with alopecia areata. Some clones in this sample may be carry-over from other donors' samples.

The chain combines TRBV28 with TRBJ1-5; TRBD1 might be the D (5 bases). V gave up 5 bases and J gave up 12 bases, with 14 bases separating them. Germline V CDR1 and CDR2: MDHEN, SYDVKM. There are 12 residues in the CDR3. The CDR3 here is CASSLTRDLQHF. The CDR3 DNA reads TGTGCCAGCAGTCTTACCCGGGACCTCCAGCATTTT.

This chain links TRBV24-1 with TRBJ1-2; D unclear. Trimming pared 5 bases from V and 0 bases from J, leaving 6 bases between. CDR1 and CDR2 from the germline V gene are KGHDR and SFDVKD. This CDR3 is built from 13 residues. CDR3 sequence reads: CATSVETNYGYTF. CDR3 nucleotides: TGTGCCACCAGTGTGGAGACTAACTATGGCTACACCTTC.

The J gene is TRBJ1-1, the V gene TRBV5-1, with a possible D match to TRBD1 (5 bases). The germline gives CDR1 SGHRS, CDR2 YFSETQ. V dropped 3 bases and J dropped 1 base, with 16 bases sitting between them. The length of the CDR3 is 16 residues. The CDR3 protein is CASSSREGPKNTEAFF. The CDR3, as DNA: TGCGCCAGCAGCTCCCGCGAGGGACCCAAGAACACTGAAGCTTTCTTT.

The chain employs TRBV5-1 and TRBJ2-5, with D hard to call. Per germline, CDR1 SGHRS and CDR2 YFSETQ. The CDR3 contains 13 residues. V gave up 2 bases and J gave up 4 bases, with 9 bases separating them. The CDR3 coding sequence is TGCGCCAGCAGCTTAGACATAAGAGAGACCCAGTACTTC. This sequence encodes CASSLDIRETQYF.

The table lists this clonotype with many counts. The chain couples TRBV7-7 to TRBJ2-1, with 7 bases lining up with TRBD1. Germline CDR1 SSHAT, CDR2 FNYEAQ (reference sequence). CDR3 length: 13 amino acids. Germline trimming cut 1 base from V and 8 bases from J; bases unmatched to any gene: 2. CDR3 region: CASSLDRGDEQFF. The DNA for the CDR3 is TGTGCCAGCAGCTTAGACAGGGGAGATGAGCAGTTCTTC.

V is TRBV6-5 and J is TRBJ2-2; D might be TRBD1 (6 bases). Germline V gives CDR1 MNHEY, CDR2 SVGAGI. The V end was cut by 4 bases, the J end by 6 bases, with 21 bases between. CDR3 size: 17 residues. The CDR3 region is CASSSSTGPVGAGELFF. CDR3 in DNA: TGTGCCAGCAGTTCGTCGACAGGACCGGTGGGGGCCGGGGAGCTGTTTTTT.

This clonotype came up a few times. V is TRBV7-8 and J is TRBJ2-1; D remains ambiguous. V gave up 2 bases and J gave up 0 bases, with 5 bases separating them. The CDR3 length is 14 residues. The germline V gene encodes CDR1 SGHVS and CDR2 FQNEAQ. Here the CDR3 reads CASSLLHSYNEQFF. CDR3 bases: TGTGCCAGCAGCTTACTCCACTCCTACAATGAGCAGTTCTTC.

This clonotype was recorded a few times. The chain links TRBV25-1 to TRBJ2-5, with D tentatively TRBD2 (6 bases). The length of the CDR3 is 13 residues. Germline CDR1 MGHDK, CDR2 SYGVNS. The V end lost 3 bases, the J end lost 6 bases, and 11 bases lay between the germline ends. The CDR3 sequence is CASSDGGVKTQYF. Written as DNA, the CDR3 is TGTGCCAGCAGTGACGGCGGGGTGAAGACCCAGTACTTC.

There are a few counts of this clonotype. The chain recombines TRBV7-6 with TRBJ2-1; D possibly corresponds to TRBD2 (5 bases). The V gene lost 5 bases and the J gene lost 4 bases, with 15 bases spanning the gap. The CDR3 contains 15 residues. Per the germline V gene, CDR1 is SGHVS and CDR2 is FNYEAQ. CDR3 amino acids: CASSGGGGSYNEQFF. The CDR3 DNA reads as TGTGCCAGCAGCGGAGGAGGAGGTTCATACAATGAGCAGTTCTTC. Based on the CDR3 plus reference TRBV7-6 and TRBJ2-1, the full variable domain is GAGVSQSPRYKVTKRGQDVALRCDPISGHVSLYWYRQALGQGPEFLTYFNYEAQQDKSGLPNDRFSAERPEGSISTLTIQRTEQRDSAMYRCASSGGGGSYNEQFFGPGTRLTVL.

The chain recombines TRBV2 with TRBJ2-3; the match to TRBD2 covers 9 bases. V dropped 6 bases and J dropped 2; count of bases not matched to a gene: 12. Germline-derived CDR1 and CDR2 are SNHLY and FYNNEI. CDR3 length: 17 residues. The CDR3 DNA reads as TGTGCCAGCAGACAGCACCTTGGACTAGCGTCCACAGATACGCAGTATTTT. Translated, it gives CASRQHLGLASTDTQYF.

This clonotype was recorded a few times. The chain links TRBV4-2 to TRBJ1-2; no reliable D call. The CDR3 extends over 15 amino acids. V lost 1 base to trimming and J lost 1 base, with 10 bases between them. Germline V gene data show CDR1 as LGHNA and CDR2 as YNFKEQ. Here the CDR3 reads CASSQVAGVNYGYTF. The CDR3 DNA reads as TGTGCCAGCAGCCAAGTTGCCGGAGTTAACTATGGCTACACCTTC.

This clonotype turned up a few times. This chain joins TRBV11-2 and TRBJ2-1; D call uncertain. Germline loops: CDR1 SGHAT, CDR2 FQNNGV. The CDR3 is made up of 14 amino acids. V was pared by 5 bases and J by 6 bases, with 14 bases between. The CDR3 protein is CASSTLSGGNEQFF. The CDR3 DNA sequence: TGTGCCAGCAGCACTTTGTCCGGCGGCAATGAGCAGTTCTTC.

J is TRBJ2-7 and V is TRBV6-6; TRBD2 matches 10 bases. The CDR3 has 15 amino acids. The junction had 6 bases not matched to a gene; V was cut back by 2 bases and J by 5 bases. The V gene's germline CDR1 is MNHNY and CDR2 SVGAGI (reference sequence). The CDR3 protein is CASSYVAGGIHEQYF. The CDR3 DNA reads TGTGCCAGCAGTTACGTAGCGGGAGGCATTCACGAGCAGTACTTC.

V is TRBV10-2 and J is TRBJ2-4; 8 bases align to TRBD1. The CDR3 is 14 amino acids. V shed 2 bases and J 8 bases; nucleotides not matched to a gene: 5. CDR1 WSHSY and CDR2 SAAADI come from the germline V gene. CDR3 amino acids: CASSEGQGGYIQYF. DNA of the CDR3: TGCGCCAGCAGTGAGGGACAGGGCGGATACATTCAGTACTTC.

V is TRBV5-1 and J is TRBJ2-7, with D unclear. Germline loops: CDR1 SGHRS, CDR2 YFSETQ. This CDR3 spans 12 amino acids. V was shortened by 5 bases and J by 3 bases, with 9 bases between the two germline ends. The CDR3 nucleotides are TGCGCCAGCAGGATGGAGAACTACGAGCAGTACTTC. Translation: CASRMENYEQYF.

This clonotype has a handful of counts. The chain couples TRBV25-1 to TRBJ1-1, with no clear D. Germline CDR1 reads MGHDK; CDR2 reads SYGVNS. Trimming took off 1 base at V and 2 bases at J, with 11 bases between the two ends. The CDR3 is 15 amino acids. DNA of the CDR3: TGTGCCAGCAGTGAATCCGGGGATCTAAACACTGAAGCTTTCTTT. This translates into CASSESGDLNTEAFF.